This T cell receptor beta chain originates from a study of T cells in Graves' hyperthyroidism and ophthalmopathy. Authors of the study amplified TCR beta CDR3 regions from RNA transcripts. HTBI primers were employed in a first-round RT-PCR of the TCR CDR3. TCRdb reprocessed the multiplex PCR reads with MiXCR, giving one entry per CDR3 protein. The data show over 700,000 distinct CDR3 sequences, with approximately 36% seen just once and around 32% held by the top ten. The germline gives CDR1 SGHTA, CDR2 FQGTGA. V lost 4 bases, J lost 1 base, and 7 bases lay in between. There are 13 residues in the CDR3. Participants, patients aged 18 to 65, had newly diagnosed hyperthyroidism with a duration under 2 months. This clonotype showed up many times.

This TCR came from a woman between 40 and 50 years old with Graves' hyperthyroidism. The genes are TRBV7-3 and TRBJ1-1; D is possibly TRBD1 (6 bases). Sequences were obtained from blood. The CDR3 DNA reads TGTGCCAGCAGCTGGACAGAGAACACTGAAGCTTTCTTT. It yields the protein CASSWTENTEAFF.